These T cell receptor beta chains were read from a single sample in a study of blood T cell repertoires in COVID-19. Clones were read by immunoSEQ multiplex PCR, and TCRdb kept only the in-frame ones, dropping some. Altogether 200,000 to 250,000 clones are present, 80% being singletons, with the ten largest covering approximately 5%. The sample consisted of peripheral blood. These receptors all stem from a human donor in a cohort sampled during active COVID-19. Each CDR3 is given with its conserved first and last residue. A D gene is named only where the DNA matches it firmly. Clone sizes are given selectively: once, few, many, or a class where the clone is expanded.

J gene: TRBJ2-7; D gene: NA; V gene: TRBV7-2; CDR3 length: 15; clone size: once; CDR3 DNA: TGTGCCAGCAGCTTAGTTTCTAGTGCTACCTACGAGCAGTACTTC; CDR3 protein: CASSLVSSATYEQYF
J gene: TRBJ2-7; D gene: TRBD1; V gene: TRBV6-6; CDR3 length: 15; clone size: few; CDR3 DNA: TGTGCCAGCAGTCCATGGACAGGGGGTTCCTACGAGCAGTACTTC; CDR3 protein: CASSPWTGGSYEQYF
J gene: TRBJ1-1; D gene: NA; V gene: TRBV18; CDR3 length: 15; clone size: NA; CDR3 DNA: TGTGCCAGCTCACCAAGGACAGTACAGGACACTGAAGCTTTCTTT; CDR3 protein: CASSPRTVQDTEAFF
J gene: TRBJ2-7; D gene: NA; V gene: TRBV6-2/TRBV6-3; CDR3 length: 14; clone size: NA; CDR3 DNA: TGTGCCAGCAGTTACTCGGGCAACTCCTACGAGCAGTACTTC; CDR3 protein: CASSYSGNSYEQYF
J gene: TRBJ2-7; D gene: NA; V gene: TRBV2; CDR3 length: 14; clone size: NA; CDR3 DNA: TGTGCCAGCAGAACACAGTTAGGCCCTTACGAGCAGTACTTC; CDR3 protein: CASRTQLGPYEQYF
J gene: TRBJ1-5; D gene: NA; V gene: TRBV16; CDR3 length: 15; clone size: NA; CDR3 DNA: TGTGCCAGCAGCCAATCGGGCCAGACAAATCAGCCCCAGCATTTT; CDR3 protein: CASSQSGQTNQPQHF
J gene: TRBJ2-5; D gene: NA; V gene: TRBV6-1; CDR3 length: 14; clone size: few; CDR3 DNA: TGTGCCAGCAGTGAACTCGGACTCGCGGCGACCCAGTACTTC; CDR3 protein: CASSELGLAATQYF
J gene: TRBJ1-5; D gene: NA; V gene: TRBV24-1; CDR3 length: 14; clone size: few; CDR3 DNA: TGTGCCACCAGTGACCCGGGGGAGGGTCAGCCCCAGCATTTT; CDR3 protein: CATSDPGEGQPQHF
J gene: TRBJ2-7; D gene: TRBD2; V gene: TRBV9; CDR3 length: 17; clone size: NA; CDR3 DNA: TGCCCCCGCCGCGTAGCGGGGGGGCTAGCGGGGTTCTACGAGCAGTACTTC; CDR3 protein: CPRRVAGGLAGFYEQYF
J gene: TRBJ2-7; D gene: TRBD1; V gene: TRBV28; CDR3 length: 16; clone size: NA; CDR3 DNA: TGTGCCAGCAGTCCGGGACAGGGGGCCTTCATCTACGAGCAGTACTTC; CDR3 protein: CASSPGQGAFIYEQYF
J gene: TRBJ2-7; D gene: TRBD2; V gene: TRBV7-3; CDR3 length: 13; clone size: NA; CDR3 DNA: TGTGCCAGCAGCTCCTCGGGAGGCTACGAGCAGTACTTC; CDR3 protein: CASSSSGGYEQYF
J gene: TRBJ2-1; D gene: NA; V gene: TRBV19; CDR3 length: 15; clone size: NA; CDR3 DNA: TGTGCCAGTAGTATCGGAGGAACCTCCTACAATGAGCAGTTCTTC; CDR3 protein: CASSIGGTSYNEQFF
J gene: TRBJ2-1; D gene: TRBD2; V gene: TRBV5-1; CDR3 length: 18; clone size: NA; CDR3 DNA: TGCGCCAGCAGCTTGGGACTAGCGGGAGGGCCGGGACGCAATGAGCAGTTCTTC; CDR3 protein: CASSLGLAGGPGRNEQFF
J gene: TRBJ2-7; D gene: TRBD1; V gene: TRBV9; CDR3 length: 14; clone size: once; CDR3 DNA: TGTGCCAGCAGCCTGACAGGGGGCCGGGACGAGCAGTACTTC; CDR3 protein: CASSLTGGRDEQYF
J gene: TRBJ2-1; D gene: TRBD2; V gene: TRBV30; CDR3 length: 14; clone size: NA; CDR3 DNA: TGTGCCTGGAATAGCGGGAGACCCTACAATGAGCAGTTCTTC; CDR3 protein: CAWNSGRPYNEQFF
J gene: TRBJ2-1; D gene: TRBD2; V gene: TRBV24-1; CDR3 length: 16; clone size: NA; CDR3 DNA: TGTGCCACCAGTGATTCGATTAGCGGGGCCTACAATGAGCAGTTCTTC; CDR3 protein: CATSDSISGAYNEQFF
J gene: TRBJ2-1; D gene: NA; V gene: TRBV27; CDR3 length: 11; clone size: NA; CDR3 DNA: TGTGCCATTCTGGGTCGGGATGAGCAGTTCTTC; CDR3 protein: CAILGRDEQFF